The T cell receptor beta chain described here comes from a study of spatial heterogeneity in lung cancer. This clonotype appeared many times. Its antigen is undetermined. The library protocol tagged each TCR cDNA with a unique molecular identifier. MiXCR, run by TCRdb on the 5' RACE reads, gives a single entry per CDR3 protein. The sample has about 9,800 distinct CDR3 sequences; nearly 6.5% are singletons. The time point: sample taken at primary tumor resection. Sequencing covered unsorted whole RNA taken from tumor, nontumor lung or frozen PBMC. Study observations and caveats: Tumor mutation count correlated with how many alpha and beta TCRs expanded intratumorally. Expanded TCRs that were ubiquitous or regional had counts tracking ubiquitous and regional nonsynonymous mutations, respectively.

The CDR3 is 15 amino acids. V gave up 0 bases and J gave up 5 bases, with 12 bases separating them. From germline, CDR1 is SGHRS and CDR2 YFSETQ. J is TRBJ1-5 and V is TRBV5-1; D is undetermined. The TCR originated in a male donor with early-stage non-small cell lung cancer. Here the sequenced sample was lung tumor tissue, taken at surgery. DNA of the CDR3: TGCGCCAGCAGCTTGGGGTTGGAGGGCTATCAGCCCCAGCATTTT. Its translation is CASSLGLEGYQPQHF.